Listed below are T cell receptor beta chains from one sample, sequenced in a study of shared clonotypes between healthy human individuals. Repertoires were generated with immunoSEQ multiplex PCR, while TCRdb's copy carries only in-frame clones and drops some. The table lists approximately 95,000 clones, under 70% of them singletons. Source material: memory CD8+ T cells sorted from blood. The origin of the receptors is a man aged 25-45 years in good health. Both conserved end residues are part of each CDR3. A D gene is named only where the DNA matches it firmly. Only some rows state a clone size, as once, few, many or a class for expanded clones.

v_gene: TRBV4-1
len: 16
d_gene: TRBD2
abundance: NA
j_gene: TRBJ2-7
CDR3aa: CASRPTSGTSSYEQYF
CDR3nt: TGCGCCAGCAGACCAACTAGCGGAACCAGCTCCTACGAGCAGTACTTC

v_gene: TRBV7-2
len: 13
d_gene: NA
abundance: NA
j_gene: TRBJ1-1
CDR3aa: CASSFGTPTEAFF
CDR3nt: TGTGCCAGCAGCTTTGGTACACCCACTGAAGCTTTCTTT

v_gene: TRBV28
len: 15
d_gene: TRBD1
abundance: NA
j_gene: TRBJ2-7
CDR3aa: CASSFAGTAYYEQYF
CDR3nt: TGTGCCAGCAGTTTTGCCGGGACAGCCTACTACGAGCAGTACTTC

v_gene: TRBV15
len: 15
d_gene: NA
abundance: many
j_gene: TRBJ2-6
CDR3aa: CATSRDNSGANVLTF
CDR3nt: TGTGCCACCAGCAGGGACAACTCTGGGGCCAACGTCCTGACTTTC

v_gene: TRBV29-1
len: 15
d_gene: TRBD2
abundance: NA
j_gene: TRBJ2-3
CDR3aa: CSPRLAGAWTDTQYF
CDR3nt: TGCAGCCCGAGACTAGCGGGAGCATGGACAGATACGCAGTATTTT

v_gene: TRBV7-8
len: 18
d_gene: NA
abundance: NA
j_gene: TRBJ2-6
CDR3aa: CASSKEWYPQSRANVLTF
CDR3nt: TGTGCCAGCAGCAAAGAATGGTACCCACAAAGTCGGGCCAACGTCCTGACTTTC

v_gene: TRBV7-7
len: 15
d_gene: NA
abundance: NA
j_gene: TRBJ2-5
CDR3aa: CASSSIASAQETQYF
CDR3nt: TGTGCTAGCAGCTCTATTGCTAGCGCCCAAGAGACCCAGTACTTC

v_gene: TRBV7-6
len: 16
d_gene: TRBD1
abundance: NA
j_gene: TRBJ2-2
CDR3aa: CASSLATGGGTGELFF
CDR3nt: TGTGCCAGCAGCTTAGCCACAGGGGGCGGCACCGGGGAGCTGTTTTTT

v_gene: TRBV6-5
len: 15
d_gene: TRBD1
abundance: once
j_gene: TRBJ2-1
CDR3aa: CASRPDGTGFNEQFF
CDR3nt: TGTGCCAGCAGACCCGACGGGACAGGGTTCAATGAGCAGTTCTTC

v_gene: TRBV5-6
len: 15
d_gene: NA
abundance: NA
j_gene: TRBJ2-2
CDR3aa: CASSGRDFYTGELFF
CDR3nt: TGTGCCAGCAGCGGCCGGGACTTTTACACCGGGGAGCTGTTTTTT

v_gene: TRBV4-3
len: 17
d_gene: TRBD2
abundance: few
j_gene: TRBJ2-2
CDR3aa: CASSQDGLAGGAGELFF
CDR3nt: TGCGCCAGCAGCCAAGATGGTCTTGCGGGAGGAGCCGGGGAGCTGTTTTTT

v_gene: TRBV6-4
len: 15
d_gene: NA
abundance: many
j_gene: TRBJ1-5
CDR3aa: CASSETGGSGQPQHF
CDR3nt: TGTGCCAGCAGTGAGACCGGGGGGAGCGGTCAGCCCCAGCATTTT

v_gene: TRBV27
len: 12
d_gene: NA
abundance: NA
j_gene: TRBJ1-2
CDR3aa: CASSPWGYGYTF
CDR3nt: TGTGCCAGCAGTCCTTGGGGCTATGGCTACACCTTC

v_gene: TRBV27
len: 15
d_gene: NA
abundance: NA
j_gene: TRBJ2-5
CDR3aa: CASSPGSGGWETQYF
CDR3nt: TGTGCCAGCAGTCCGGGGAGCGGAGGATGGGAGACCCAGTACTTC

v_gene: TRBV5-1
len: 14
d_gene: NA
abundance: NA
j_gene: TRBJ2-7
CDR3aa: CASSLERYGNEQYF
CDR3nt: TGCGCCAGCAGCTTGGAGAGGTATGGAAACGAGCAGTACTTC

v_gene: TRBV9
len: 14
d_gene: NA
abundance: NA
j_gene: TRBJ2-1
CDR3aa: CASSVGGVWNEQFF
CDR3nt: TGTGCCAGCAGCGTAGGGGGGGTTTGGAATGAGCAGTTCTTC

v_gene: TRBV28
len: 15
d_gene: NA
abundance: NA
j_gene: TRBJ1-1
CDR3aa: CASGEAVFVNTEAFF
CDR3nt: TGTGCCTCCGGGGAGGCAGTTTTTGTGAACACTGAAGCTTTCTTT

v_gene: TRBV7-2
len: 11
d_gene: NA
abundance: NA
j_gene: TRBJ2-5
CDR3aa: CASSLAGTQYF
CDR3nt: TGTGCCAGCAGCTTAGCTGGGACCCAGTACTTC

v_gene: TRBV5-5
len: 16
d_gene: TRBD2
abundance: medium-sized
j_gene: TRBJ2-3
CDR3aa: CASSRNSGRLADTQYF
CDR3nt: TGTGCCAGCAGCAGAAATAGCGGGAGGTTGGCAGATACGCAGTATTTT

v_gene: TRBV27
len: 13
d_gene: NA
abundance: once
j_gene: TRBJ2-1
CDR3aa: CASSGRQVYEQFF
CDR3nt: TGTGCCAGCAGCGGTAGACAGGTTTATGAGCAGTTCTTC

v_gene: TRBV7-2
len: 18
d_gene: TRBD2
abundance: NA
j_gene: TRBJ2-5
CDR3aa: CASSLPPGTSRLQETQYF
CDR3nt: TGTGCCAGCAGCTTGCCCCCCGGGACTAGCAGGCTCCAAGAGACCCAGTACTTC

v_gene: TRBV7-2
len: 17
d_gene: TRBD2
abundance: NA
j_gene: TRBJ2-2
CDR3aa: CASSLNLAGGETGELFF
CDR3nt: TGTGCCAGCAGCTTAAATCTAGCGGGAGGGGAAACCGGGGAGCTGTTTTTT